This T cell receptor beta chain was recovered during a study of beta chain features in type 1 diabetes. All of the isolated RNA was reverse transcribed, so expressed TCRB transcripts were sequenced. Profiling relied on immunoSEQ multiplex PCR, and the TCRdb table lists in-frame clones only, not all of them. The data hold around 280,000 clones, with approximately 8.1% observed a single time. Germline V gene lookup returns CDR1 SGHDN and CDR2 FVKESK. The V end was cut by 0 bases, the J end by 11 bases, with 13 bases between. This CDR3 region has 13 residues. This clone appeared a few times. This receptor was identified in a young woman in good health. The chain recombines TRBV14 with TRBJ1-1; D is ambiguous. Material for sequencing was central memory CD4+ T cells from blood. CDR3 protein: CASSQDFGGRAFF. The CDR3 region has the DNA TGTGCCAGCAGCCAAGATTTCGGAGGGCGGGCTTTCTTT.